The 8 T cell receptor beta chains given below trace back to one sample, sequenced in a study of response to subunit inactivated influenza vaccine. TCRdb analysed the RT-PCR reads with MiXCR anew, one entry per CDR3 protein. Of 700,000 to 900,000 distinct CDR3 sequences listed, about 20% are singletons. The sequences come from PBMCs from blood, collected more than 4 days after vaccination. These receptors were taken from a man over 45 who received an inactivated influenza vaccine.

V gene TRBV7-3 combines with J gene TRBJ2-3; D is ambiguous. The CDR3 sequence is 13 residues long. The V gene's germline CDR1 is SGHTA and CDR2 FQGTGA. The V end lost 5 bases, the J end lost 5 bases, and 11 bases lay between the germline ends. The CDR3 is CASSPGFGDTQYF. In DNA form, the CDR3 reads TGTGCCAGCAGCCCCGGGTTTGGAGATACGCAGTATTTT.

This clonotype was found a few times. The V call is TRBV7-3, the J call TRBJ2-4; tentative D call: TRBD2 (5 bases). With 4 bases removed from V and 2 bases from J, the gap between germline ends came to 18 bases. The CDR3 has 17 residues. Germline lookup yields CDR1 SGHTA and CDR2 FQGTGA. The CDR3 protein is CASSYPSFDSTKNIQYF. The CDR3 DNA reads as TGTGCCAGCAGCTACCCTAGCTTCGATTCAACCAAAAACATTCAGTACTTC.

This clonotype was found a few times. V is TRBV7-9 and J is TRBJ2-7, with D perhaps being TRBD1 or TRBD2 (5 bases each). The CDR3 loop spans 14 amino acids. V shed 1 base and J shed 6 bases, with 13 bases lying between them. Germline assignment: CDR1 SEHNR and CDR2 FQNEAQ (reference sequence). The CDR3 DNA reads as TGTGCCAGCAGCTTAGACGGGGCCCCACGCGAGCAGTACTTC. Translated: CASSLDGAPREQYF.

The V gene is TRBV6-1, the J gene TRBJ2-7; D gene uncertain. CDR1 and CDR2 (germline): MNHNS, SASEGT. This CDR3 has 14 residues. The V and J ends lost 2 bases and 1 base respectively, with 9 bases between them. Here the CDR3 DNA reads TGTGCCAGCAGTGAAACGGTACGGTCCTACGAGCAGTACTTC. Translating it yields CASSETVRSYEQYF.

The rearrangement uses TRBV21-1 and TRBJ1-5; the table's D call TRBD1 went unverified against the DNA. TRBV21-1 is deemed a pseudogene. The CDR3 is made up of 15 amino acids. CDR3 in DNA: TGTGCCAGCGGGACAGGGGGCGTCCCCAATCAGCCCCAGCATTTT. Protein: CASGTGGVPNQPQHF.

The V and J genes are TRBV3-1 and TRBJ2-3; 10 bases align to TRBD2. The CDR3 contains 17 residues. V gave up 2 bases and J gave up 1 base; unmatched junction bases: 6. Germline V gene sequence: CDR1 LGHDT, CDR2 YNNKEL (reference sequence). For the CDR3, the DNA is TGTGCCAGCAGCCAACCCGCAGGGACTAGCGGCACAGATACGCAGTATTTT. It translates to CASSQPAGTSGTDTQYF.

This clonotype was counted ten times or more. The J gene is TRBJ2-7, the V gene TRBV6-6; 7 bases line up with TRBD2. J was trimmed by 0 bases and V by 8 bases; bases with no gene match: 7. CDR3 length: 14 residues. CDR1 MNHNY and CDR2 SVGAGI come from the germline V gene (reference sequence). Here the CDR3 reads CASGEGRVSYEQYF. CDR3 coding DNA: TGTGCCAGCGGGGAGGGCAGGGTCTCCTACGAGCAGTACTTC.

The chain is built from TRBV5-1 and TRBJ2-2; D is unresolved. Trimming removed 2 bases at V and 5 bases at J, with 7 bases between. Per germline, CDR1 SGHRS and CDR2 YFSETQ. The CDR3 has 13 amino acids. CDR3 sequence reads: CASSFVPTGELFF. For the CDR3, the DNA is TGCGCCAGCAGCTTCGTACCGACCGGGGAGCTGTTTTTT.